A single sample gave rise to the 25 T cell receptor beta chains below, sequenced in a study of T cell responses to AZD1222 COVID-19 vaccine. The repertoire was sequenced with immunoSEQ multiplex PCR; TCRdb's copy has only in-frame clones and lacks some. Altogether about 130,000 clones are present, 70% to 90% being singletons, with the ten largest covering approximately 9.8%. This material consisted of peripheral blood, taken 28 days after the second AZD1222 dose. Every receptor here comes from an adult who received the AZD1222 COVID-19 vaccine.

V gene TRBV19 combines with J gene TRBJ1-6; TRBD1 agrees at 7 bases. CDR3 length equals 15 residues. CDR1 and CDR2 (germline): LNHDA, SQIVND (reference sequence). Trimming at V came to 8 bases and at J to 5 bases, leaving 9 bases not matched to a gene. The CDR3: CASAVWDSDNSPLHF. Written as DNA, the CDR3 is TGTGCCAGTGCAGTATGGGACAGTGATAATTCACCCCTCCACTTT.

This chain uses TRBV4-3 with TRBJ2-1; possible D gene TRBD2, 6 bases. There are 18 residues in the CDR3. The V and J ends lost 0 bases and 2 bases respectively, with 17 bases between them. Germline values: CDR1 LGHNA, CDR2 YSLEER. The CDR3 DNA reads as TGCGCCAGCAGCCAAGATATGGGGCGCGGGGTTACCTACAATGAGCAGTTCTTC. Translating it yields CASSQDMGRGVTYNEQFF.

This rearrangement joins TRBV6-2 or TRBV6-3 to TRBJ1-6, with D tentatively TRBD1 (5 bases). The CDR3 has 14 amino acids. In germline, CDR1 is MNHEY, CDR2 SVGEGT. Trimming pared 4 bases from V and 10 bases from J, leaving 14 bases between. This CDR3 is CASSSREGGSPLHF. The CDR3 DNA reads TGTGCCAGCAGTTCCAGGGAGGGTGGCTCACCCCTCCACTTT.

DNA of the CDR3: TGTGCCAGCAGCCCGGACAGGGGAGGGTACATTCAGTACTTC. It specifies CASSPDRGGYIQYF. This sequence joins TRBV7-2 and TRBJ2-4; 9 bases fit TRBD1. V lost 5 bases, J lost 8 bases, and 7 bases stayed unmatched. This CDR3 has 14 residues. In germline, CDR1 is SGHTA, CDR2 FQGNSA.

The chain has TRBV7-2 and TRBJ1-6; D uncertain. CDR1 is SGHTA and CDR2 is FQGNSA in the germline V gene. The CDR3 has 13 amino acids. With 3 bases removed from V and 8 bases from J, the gap between germline ends came to 8 bases. CDR3: CASSFRWDSPLHF. CDR3 nucleotide sequence: TGTGCCAGCAGCTTCCGGTGGGATTCACCCCTCCACTTT.

The CDR3 is CAVYSGPQPQHF. Written as DNA, the CDR3 is TGCGCCGTATACTCCGGCCCCCAGCCCCAGCATTTT. This rearrangement joins TRBV10-1 to TRBJ1-5; no clear D gene. The germline V gene has CDR1 WNHNN and CDR2 SYGVQD (reference sequence). Trimming took 11 bases from V and 7 from J, leaving 15 bases between them. This CDR3 region has 12 residues.

The J gene is TRBJ1-4, the V gene TRBV5-1, with 7 nucleotides matching TRBD1. The CDR3 contains 13 residues. Germline lookup yields CDR1 SGHRS and CDR2 YFSETQ. V shed 3 bases, J shed 8 bases, and the junction held 4 bases outside the gene matches. The CDR3 sequence is CASSSGQAEKLFF. CDR3 nucleotide sequence: TGCGCCAGCAGCTCCGGACAGGCGGAAAAACTGTTTTTT.

V is TRBV5-1 and J is TRBJ1-1; TRBD1 might be the D (6 bases). Trimming stripped 0 bases from V and 2 bases from J, with 14 bases between. CDR3 size: 16 residues. CDR1 is SGHRS and CDR2 is YFSETQ in the germline V gene. Written as DNA, the CDR3 is TGCGCCAGCAGCTTGGTATGGGGGCGCGACAACACTGAAGCTTTCTTT. Its protein is CASSLVWGRDNTEAFF.

V gene TRBV9 combines with J gene TRBJ2-1, with TRBD1 as a possible D gene (6 bases). The CDR3 spans 15 residues. V gave up 3 bases and J gave up 7 bases, with 17 bases separating them. The germline V gene encodes CDR1 SGDLS and CDR2 YYNGEE. The CDR3 coding sequence is TGTGCCAGCAGCGCTACAGGGAAGGCGGTAAATGAGCAGTTCTTC. Encoded protein: CASSATGKAVNEQFF.

V gene TRBV11-3 combines with J gene TRBJ2-1; a possible D gene is TRBD1 (6 bases). V shed 4 bases and J shed 8 bases, with 15 bases lying between them. The CDR3 extends over 14 amino acids. Germline V CDR1 and CDR2: SGHNT, YENEEA. In nucleotides, the CDR3 is TGTGCCAGCAGCTGGGGGCAAGCGCTGGATGAGCAGTTCTTC. Translating it yields CASSWGQALDEQFF. Together with reference TRBV11-3 and TRBJ2-1, the CDR3 gives the full variable domain: EAGVVQSPRYKIIEKKQPVAFWCNPISGHNTLYWYLQNLGQGPELLIRYENEEAVDDSQLPKDRFSAERLKGVDSTLKIQPAELGDSAVYLCASSWGQALDEQFFGPGTRLTVL.

The chain combines TRBV6-6 with TRBJ2-1; 12 nucleotides align to TRBD2. CDR1 and CDR2 from the germline V gene are MNHNY and SVGAGI (reference sequence). The V and J ends lost 5 bases and 10 bases, in that order; junction bases with no gene match: 3. CDR3 length: 13 residues. The CDR3: CASSPGLAGEQFF. CDR3 coding DNA: TGTGCCAGCAGTCCCGGACTAGCGGGGGAGCAGTTCTTC.

This clone was observed once. Other DNA sequences in this specimen translate into the identical CDR3. This sequence joins TRBV18 and TRBJ1-4; D is ambiguous. In germline, CDR1 is KGHSH, CDR2 LQKENI. V lost 0 bases to trimming and J lost 7 bases, with 9 bases between them. The CDR3 consists of 14 residues. CDR3 bases: TGTGCCAGCTCACCACCAGGGTCTCCTGAAAAACTGTTTTTT. Translation gives CASSPPGSPEKLFF.

The chain uses TRBV2 and TRBJ2-7, with D unresolved. Germline loops: CDR1 SNHLY, CDR2 FYNNEI. Trimming took off 4 bases at V and 0 bases at J, with 7 bases between the two ends. The CDR3 contains 13 residues. CDR3 amino acids: CASSGRISYEQYF. For the CDR3, the DNA is TGTGCCAGCAGTGGGCGTATCTCCTACGAGCAGTACTTC.

The chain employs TRBV7-2 and TRBJ2-3, with 12 nucleotides matching TRBD2. The CDR3 contains 17 residues. V lost 4 bases, J lost 3 bases, and 8 bases stayed unmatched. Germline CDR1 SGHTA, CDR2 FQGNSA. In DNA form, the CDR3 reads TGTGCCAGCAGCTCGAGACTAGCGGGGGATAGGACAGATACGCAGTATTTT. It yields the protein CASSSRLAGDRTDTQYF.

This sequence joins TRBV7-9 and TRBJ2-5; tentatively, D is TRBD2 (6 bases). The germline V gene encodes CDR1 SEHNR and CDR2 FQNEAQ (reference sequence). CDR3 length: 15 amino acids. With 5 bases removed from V and 9 bases from J, the gap between germline ends came to 22 bases. CDR3 in amino acids: CASSLPPGLEWAQYF. CDR3 coding DNA: TGTGCCAGCAGCCTGCCTCCGGGACTGGAGTGGGCCCAGTACTTC.

V and J are TRBV14 and TRBJ1-2, with D possibly TRBD1 on 5 matching bases. Germline assignment: CDR1 SGHDN and CDR2 FVKESK. V was pared by 2 bases and J by 8 bases, with 21 bases between. The CDR3 contains 16 residues. The CDR3 DNA reads TGTGCCAGCAGCCAACGGACCGGGACGGCCCACAGGGGCTACACCTTC. It specifies CASSQRTGTAHRGYTF.

This sequence joins TRBV24-1 and TRBJ2-1; D possibly matches TRBD1 or TRBD2 (5 bases each). Germline CDR1 reads KGHDR; CDR2 reads SFDVKD. The CDR3 spans 16 residues. With 2 bases removed from V and 0 bases from J, the gap between germline ends came to 10 bases. DNA for the CDR3: TGTGCCACCAGTGATTCGGGGCAGGTCTCCTACAATGAGCAGTTCTTC. Amino acid sequence: CATSDSGQVSYNEQFF.

The rearrangement uses TRBV19 and TRBJ1-1, with a tentative D call TRBD1 (5 bases). The V and J ends lost 6 bases and 1 base respectively, with 9 bases between them. Per germline, CDR1 LNHDA and CDR2 SQIVND (reference sequence). This CDR3 region has 13 residues. The CDR3 region is CASSADRNTEAFF. The CDR3 nucleotides read TGTGCCAGTAGCGCCGACAGGAACACTGAAGCTTTCTTT.

The rearrangement uses TRBV29-1 and TRBJ1-2; D is possibly TRBD1 (5 bases). CDR1 SQVTM and CDR2 ANQGSEA come from the germline V gene. V gave up 3 bases and J gave up 3 bases, with 14 bases separating them. This CDR3 is built from 14 residues. The CDR3 loop is CSVDLQWGDYGYTF. CDR3 nucleotide sequence: TGCAGCGTTGACCTCCAGTGGGGGGACTATGGCTACACCTTC.

The V call is TRBV7-9, the J call TRBJ1-5, with 10 nucleotides matching TRBD1. There are 14 residues in the CDR3. The J segment lost 2 bases and the V segment lost 5 bases, leaving 0 bases of the junction unmatched. Per the germline V gene, CDR1 is SEHNR and CDR2 is FQNEAQ (reference sequence). The CDR3 nucleotides read TGTGCCAGCAGCGGGACAGGGGGCAATCAGCCCCAGCATTTT. Its protein product is CASSGTGGNQPQHF. The entire variable domain, with the rest obtained from reference TRBV7-9 and TRBJ1-5, is as follows: DTGVSQNPRHKITKRGQNVTFRCDPISEHNRLYWYRQTLGQGPEFLTYFQNEAQLEKSRLLSDRFSAERPKGSFSTLEIQRTEQGDSAMYLCASSGTGGNQPQHFGDGTRLSIL.

V gene TRBV7-2 combines with J gene TRBJ2-2; D possibly corresponds to TRBD2 (6 bases). This CDR3 has 12 amino acids. From germline, CDR1 is SGHTA and CDR2 FQGNSA. Trimming took 7 bases from V and 6 from J, leaving 9 bases between them. In nucleotides, the CDR3 is TGTGCCAGCAAATGGGGGGCCGGGGAGCTGTTTTTT. It translates to CASKWGAGELFF.

CDR3 protein: CASSLVEGSSYNEQFF. The CDR3 DNA reads as TGCGCCAGCAGCCTAGTTGAGGGGAGCTCCTACAATGAGCAGTTCTTC. This chain links TRBV4-1 with TRBJ2-1, with D possibly called TRBD1 or TRBD2 (5 bases each). The length of the CDR3 is 16 residues. V gave up 4 bases and J gave up 0 bases, with 13 bases separating them. The germline gives CDR1 MGHRA, CDR2 YSYEKL.

The rearrangement links TRBV6-1 to TRBJ2-1; a possible D gene is TRBD2 (5 bases). The CDR3 extends over 13 amino acids. Germline V gene data show CDR1 as MNHNS and CDR2 as SASEGT. The V gene lost 1 base and the J gene lost 10 bases, with 11 bases spanning the gap. CDR3: CASSEVYRGEQFF. CDR3 in DNA: TGTGCCAGCAGTGAAGTTTATCGAGGGGAGCAGTTCTTC.

This chain joins TRBV19 and TRBJ2-7, with 9 bases lining up with TRBD1. The junction had 10 bases not matched to a gene; V was cut back by 7 bases and J by 3 bases. This CDR3 has 15 amino acids. Per germline, CDR1 LNHDA and CDR2 SQIVND (reference sequence). The CDR3 region has the DNA TGTGCCAGTAAAGTCACGGGACAGGGCGTCTACGAGCAGTACTTC. Amino acid sequence: CASKVTGQGVYEQYF.

The genes are TRBV5-1 and TRBJ1-1; D might be TRBD1 (6 bases). From germline, CDR1 is SGHRS and CDR2 YFSETQ. V lost 4 bases and J 3 bases, leaving 16 bases between the germline ends. The CDR3 runs to 15 residues. CDR3 sequence: CASSAPGVEDTEAFF. CDR3 DNA sequence: TGCGCCAGCAGCGCGCCAGGGGTAGAGGACACTGAAGCTTTCTTT.